A single T cell receptor (beta chain) is shown here with its context. The age range of participants was 18 to 89 years, with residence in about two dozen US areas. Clinical history reported by participants formed the basis on which cohorts were assigned. This entry comes from a study of blood T cell repertoires in COVID-19. Study information: The samples span acute and convalescent COVID-19 from the United States, Italy and Spain. In each case, the material was cDNA or gDNA derived from T cells, B-cell-depleted T cells, or PBMCs.

The method was immunoSEQ multiplex PCR; TCRdb's version includes in-frame clones alone and lacks a portion of them. The table lists fewer than 350,000 clones, about 90% of them singletons. The CDR3 is made up of 16 amino acids. Between the trimmed V and J ends, which lost 4 bases and 3 bases, there was a span of 18 bases. From germline, CDR1 is MNHNS and CDR2 SASEGT. The sequence was obtained from a woman under 30 with acute COVID-19. Sequences were obtained from PBMCs or T cells enriched from blood (not recorded which). The genes are TRBV6-1 and TRBJ1-1, with D maybe TRBD1 (6 bases). CDR3 sequence: CASSGRDTLRDTEAFF. CDR3 in DNA: TGTGCCAGCAGTGGTCGGGACACCCTAAGAGACACTGAAGCTTTCTTT.